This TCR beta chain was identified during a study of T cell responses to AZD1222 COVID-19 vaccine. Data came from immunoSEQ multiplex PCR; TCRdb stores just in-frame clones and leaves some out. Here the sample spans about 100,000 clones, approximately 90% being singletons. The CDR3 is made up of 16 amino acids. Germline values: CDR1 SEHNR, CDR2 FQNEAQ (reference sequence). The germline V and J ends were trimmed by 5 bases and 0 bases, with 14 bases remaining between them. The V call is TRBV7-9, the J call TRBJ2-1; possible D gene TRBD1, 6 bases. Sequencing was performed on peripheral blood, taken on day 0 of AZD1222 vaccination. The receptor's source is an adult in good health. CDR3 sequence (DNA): TGTGCCAGCAGCCTGGGGGCCATTAGCTCCTACAATGAGCAGTTCTTC. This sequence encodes CASSLGAISSYNEQFF.